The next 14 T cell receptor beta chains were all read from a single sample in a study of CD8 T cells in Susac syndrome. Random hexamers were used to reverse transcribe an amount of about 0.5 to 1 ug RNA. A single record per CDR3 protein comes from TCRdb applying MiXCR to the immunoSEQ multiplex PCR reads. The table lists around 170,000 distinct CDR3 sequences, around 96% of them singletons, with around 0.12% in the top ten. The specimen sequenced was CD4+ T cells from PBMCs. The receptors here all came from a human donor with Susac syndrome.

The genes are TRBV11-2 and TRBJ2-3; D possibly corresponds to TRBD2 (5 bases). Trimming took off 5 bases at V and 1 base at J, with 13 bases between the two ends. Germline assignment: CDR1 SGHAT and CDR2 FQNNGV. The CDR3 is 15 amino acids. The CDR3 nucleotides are TGTGCCAGCAGCCGTATAGCGCTAGGCACAGATACGCAGTATTTT. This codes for CASSRIALGTDTQYF.

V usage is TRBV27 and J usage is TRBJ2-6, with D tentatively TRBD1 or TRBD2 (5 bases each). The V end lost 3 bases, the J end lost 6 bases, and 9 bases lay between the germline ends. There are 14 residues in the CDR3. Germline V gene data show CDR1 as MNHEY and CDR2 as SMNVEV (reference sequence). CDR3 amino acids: CASSLGTAANVLTF. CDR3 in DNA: TGTGCCAGCAGTTTGGGGACCGCGGCCAACGTCCTGACTTTC.

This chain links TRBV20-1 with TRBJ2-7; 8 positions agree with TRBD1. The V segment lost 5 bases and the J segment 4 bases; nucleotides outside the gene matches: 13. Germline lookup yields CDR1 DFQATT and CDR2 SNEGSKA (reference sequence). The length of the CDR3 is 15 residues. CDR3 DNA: TGCAGTGCTGGGAGGACAGGGACCCTCACTTACGAGCAGTACTTC. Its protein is CSAGRTGTLTYEQYF.

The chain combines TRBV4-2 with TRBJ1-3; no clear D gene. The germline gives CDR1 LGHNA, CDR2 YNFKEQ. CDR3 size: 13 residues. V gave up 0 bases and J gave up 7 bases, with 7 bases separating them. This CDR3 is CASSQDGGNTIYF. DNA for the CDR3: TGTGCCAGCAGCCAAGATGGCGGGAACACCATATATTTT.

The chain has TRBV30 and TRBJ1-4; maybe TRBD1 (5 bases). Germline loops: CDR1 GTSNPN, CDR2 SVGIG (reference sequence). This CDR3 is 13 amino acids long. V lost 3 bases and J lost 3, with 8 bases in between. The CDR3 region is CAWRRGSNEKLFF. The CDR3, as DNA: TGTGCCTGGAGGCGGGGGTCTAATGAAAAACTGTTTTTT. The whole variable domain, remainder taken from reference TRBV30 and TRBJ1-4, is SQTIHQWPATLVQPVGSPLSLECTVEGTSNPNLYWYRQAAGRGLQLLFYSVGIGQISSEVPQNLSASRPQDRQFILSSKKLLLSDSGFYLCAWRRGSNEKLFFGSGTQLSVL.

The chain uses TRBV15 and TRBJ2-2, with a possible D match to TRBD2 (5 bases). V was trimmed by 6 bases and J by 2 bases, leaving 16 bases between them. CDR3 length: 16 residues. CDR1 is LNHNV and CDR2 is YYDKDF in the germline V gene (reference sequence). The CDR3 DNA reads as TGTGCCACCAGATTAATCGGGAACGTAAACACCGGGGAGCTGTTTTTT. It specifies CATRLIGNVNTGELFF. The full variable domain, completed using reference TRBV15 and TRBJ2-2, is DAMVIQNPRYQVTQFGKPVTLSCSQTLNHNVMYWYQQKSSQAPKLLFHYYDKDFNNEADTPDNFQSRRPNTSFCFLDIRSPGLGDTAMYLCATRLIGNVNTGELFFGEGSRLTVL.

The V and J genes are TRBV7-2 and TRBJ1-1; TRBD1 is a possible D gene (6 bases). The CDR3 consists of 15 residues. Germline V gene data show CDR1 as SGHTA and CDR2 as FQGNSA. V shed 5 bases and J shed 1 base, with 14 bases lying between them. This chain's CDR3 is CASSPKGQTNTEAFF. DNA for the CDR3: TGTGCCAGCAGCCCCAAAGGACAGACGAACACTGAAGCTTTCTTT.

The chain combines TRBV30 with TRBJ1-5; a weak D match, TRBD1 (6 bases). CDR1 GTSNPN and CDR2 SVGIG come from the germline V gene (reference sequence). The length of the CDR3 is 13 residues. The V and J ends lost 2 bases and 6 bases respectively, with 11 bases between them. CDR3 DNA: TGTGCCTGGAGTAACAGGGTTAGTCAGCCCCAGCATTTT. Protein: CAWSNRVSQPQHF.

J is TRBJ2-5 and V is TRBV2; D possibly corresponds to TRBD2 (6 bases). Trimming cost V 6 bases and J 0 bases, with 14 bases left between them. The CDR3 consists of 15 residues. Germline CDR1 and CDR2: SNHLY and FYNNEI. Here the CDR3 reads CASRWGPGDQETQYF. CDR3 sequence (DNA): TGTGCCAGCAGGTGGGGACCGGGGGACCAAGAGACCCAGTACTTC.

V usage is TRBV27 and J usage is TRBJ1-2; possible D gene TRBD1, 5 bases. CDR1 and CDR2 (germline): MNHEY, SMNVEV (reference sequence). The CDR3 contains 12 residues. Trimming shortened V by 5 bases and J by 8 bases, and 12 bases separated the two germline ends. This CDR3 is CASSDPWGGYTF. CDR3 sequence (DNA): TGTGCCAGCAGTGACCCCTGGGGCGGCTACACCTTC.

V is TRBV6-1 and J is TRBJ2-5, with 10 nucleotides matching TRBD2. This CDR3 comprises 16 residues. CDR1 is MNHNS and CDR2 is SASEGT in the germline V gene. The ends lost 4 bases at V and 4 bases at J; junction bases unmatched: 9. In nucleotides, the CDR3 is TGTGCCAGCAGTGCCCTGACTAGCGGGCCTCGAGAGACCCAGTACTTC. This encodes CASSALTSGPRETQYF.

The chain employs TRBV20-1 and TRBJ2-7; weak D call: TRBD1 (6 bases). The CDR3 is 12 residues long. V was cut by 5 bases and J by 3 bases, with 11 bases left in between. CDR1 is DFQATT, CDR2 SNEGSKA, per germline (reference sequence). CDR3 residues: CSAGKTGYEQYV. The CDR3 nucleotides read TGCAGTGCTGGTAAGACAGGCTACGAGCAGTACGTC.

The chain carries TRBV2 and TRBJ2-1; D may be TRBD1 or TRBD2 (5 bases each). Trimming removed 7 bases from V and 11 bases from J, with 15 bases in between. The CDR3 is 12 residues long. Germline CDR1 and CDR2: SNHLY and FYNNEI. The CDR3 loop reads CASTLRDGQQFF. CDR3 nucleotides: TGTGCCAGCACCTTGAGGGACGGACAGCAGTTCTTC.

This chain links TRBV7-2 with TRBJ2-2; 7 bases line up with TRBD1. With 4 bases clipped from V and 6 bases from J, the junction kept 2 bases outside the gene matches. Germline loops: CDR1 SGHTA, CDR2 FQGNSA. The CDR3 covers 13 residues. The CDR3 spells CASSYRGAGELFF. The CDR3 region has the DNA TGTGCCAGCAGCTACAGGGGTGCCGGGGAGCTGTTTTTT.